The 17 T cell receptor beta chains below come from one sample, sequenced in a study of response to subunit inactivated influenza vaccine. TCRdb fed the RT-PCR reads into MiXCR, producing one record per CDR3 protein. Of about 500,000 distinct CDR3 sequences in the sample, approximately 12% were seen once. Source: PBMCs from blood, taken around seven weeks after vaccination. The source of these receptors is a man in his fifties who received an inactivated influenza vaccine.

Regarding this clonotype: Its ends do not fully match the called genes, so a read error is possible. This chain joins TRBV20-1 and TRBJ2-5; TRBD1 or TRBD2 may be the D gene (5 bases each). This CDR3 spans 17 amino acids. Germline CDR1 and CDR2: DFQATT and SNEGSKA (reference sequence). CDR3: CCARDPLWARGEETQYF. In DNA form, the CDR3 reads TGCTGTGCTAGAGACCCGCTTTGGGCTAGGGGAGAAGAGACCCAGTACTTC.

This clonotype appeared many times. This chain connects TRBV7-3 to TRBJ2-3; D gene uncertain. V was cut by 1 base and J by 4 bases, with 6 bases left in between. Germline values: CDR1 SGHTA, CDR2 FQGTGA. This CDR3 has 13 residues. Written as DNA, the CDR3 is TGTGCCAGCAGCTTAAATGGCGCAGATACGCAGTATTTT. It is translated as CASSLNGADTQYF.

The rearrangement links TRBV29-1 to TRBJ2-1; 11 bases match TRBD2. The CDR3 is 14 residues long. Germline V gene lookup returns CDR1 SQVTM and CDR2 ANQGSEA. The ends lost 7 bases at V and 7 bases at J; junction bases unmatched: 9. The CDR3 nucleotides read TGCAGCGCCCTTACTAGCGGGGGACATAATGAGCAGTTCTTC. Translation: CSALTSGGHNEQFF.

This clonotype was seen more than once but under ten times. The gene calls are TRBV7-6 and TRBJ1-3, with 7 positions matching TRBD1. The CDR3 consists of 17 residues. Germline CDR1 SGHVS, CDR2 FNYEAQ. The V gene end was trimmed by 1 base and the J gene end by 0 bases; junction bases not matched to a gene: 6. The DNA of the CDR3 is TGTGCCAGCAGCTTAGAAGGACAGGCGAACTCTGGAAACACCATATATTTT. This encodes CASSLEGQANSGNTIYF.

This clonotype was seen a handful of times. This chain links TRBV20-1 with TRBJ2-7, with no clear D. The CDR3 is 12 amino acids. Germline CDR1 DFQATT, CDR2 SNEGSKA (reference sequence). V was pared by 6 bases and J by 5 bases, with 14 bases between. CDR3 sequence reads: CSAPRSWNEQYF. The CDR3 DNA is TGCAGTGCCCCAAGGTCGTGGAACGAGCAGTACTTC.

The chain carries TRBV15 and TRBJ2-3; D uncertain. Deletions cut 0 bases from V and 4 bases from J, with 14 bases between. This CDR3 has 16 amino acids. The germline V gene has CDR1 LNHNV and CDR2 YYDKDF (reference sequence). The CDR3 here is CATSREVSSPADTQYF. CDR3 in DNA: TGTGCCACCAGCAGAGAAGTAAGCTCTCCCGCAGATACGCAGTATTTT.

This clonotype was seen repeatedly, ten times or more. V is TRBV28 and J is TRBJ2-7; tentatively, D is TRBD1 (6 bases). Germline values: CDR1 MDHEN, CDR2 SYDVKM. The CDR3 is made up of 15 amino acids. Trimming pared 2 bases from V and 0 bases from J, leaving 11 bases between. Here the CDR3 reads CASSLETGHSYEQYF. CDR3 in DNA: TGTGCCAGCAGTTTAGAGACAGGACACTCCTACGAGCAGTACTTC.

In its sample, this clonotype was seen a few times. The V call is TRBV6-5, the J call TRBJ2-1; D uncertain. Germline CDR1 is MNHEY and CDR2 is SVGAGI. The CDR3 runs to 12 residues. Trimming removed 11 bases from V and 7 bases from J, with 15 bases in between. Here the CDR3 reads CAVALPDNEQFF. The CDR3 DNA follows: TGTGCCGTAGCACTACCTGATAATGAGCAGTTCTTC.

DNA for the CDR3: TGTGCCAGCAGCCCCTGGCGCGCGGGGCAAGAGACCCAGTACTTC. Translated: CASSPWRAGQETQYF. The chain recombines TRBV7-2 with TRBJ2-5, with D possibly being TRBD2 (6 bases). Per the germline V gene, CDR1 is SGHTA and CDR2 is FQGNSA. V was shortened by 5 bases and J by 2 bases, with 15 bases between the two germline ends. The CDR3 runs to 15 residues. Drawing the rest from reference TRBV7-2 and TRBJ2-5, the complete variable domain is GAGVSQSPSNKVTEKGKDVELRCDPISGHTALYWYRQSLGQGLEFLIYFQGNSAPDKSGLPSDRFSAERTGGSVSTLTIQRTQQEDSAVYLCASSPWRAGQETQYFGPGTRLLVL.

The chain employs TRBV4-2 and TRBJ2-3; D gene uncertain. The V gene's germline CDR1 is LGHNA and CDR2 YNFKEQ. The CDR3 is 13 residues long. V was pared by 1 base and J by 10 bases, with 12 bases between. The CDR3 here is CASSQGSLKAQYF. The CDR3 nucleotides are TGTGCCAGCAGCCAAGGGTCCTTGAAGGCGCAGTATTTT.

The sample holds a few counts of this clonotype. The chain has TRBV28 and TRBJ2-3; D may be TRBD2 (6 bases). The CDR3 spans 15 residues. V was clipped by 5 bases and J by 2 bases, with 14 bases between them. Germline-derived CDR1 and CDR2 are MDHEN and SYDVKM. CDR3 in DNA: TGTGCCAGCAGTCCCGAGACGGGGGTCACAGATACGCAGTATTTT. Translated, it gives CASSPETGVTDTQYF.

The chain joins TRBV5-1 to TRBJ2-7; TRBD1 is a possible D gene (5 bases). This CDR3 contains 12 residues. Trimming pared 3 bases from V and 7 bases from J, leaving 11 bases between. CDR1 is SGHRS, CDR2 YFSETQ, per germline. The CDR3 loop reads CASSSQGREQYF. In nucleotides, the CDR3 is TGCGCCAGCAGCTCCCAGGGTAGAGAGCAGTACTTC.

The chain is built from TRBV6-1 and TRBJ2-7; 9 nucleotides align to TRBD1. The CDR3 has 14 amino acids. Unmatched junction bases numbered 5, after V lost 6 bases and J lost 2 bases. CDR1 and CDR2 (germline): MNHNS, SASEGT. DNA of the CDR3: TGTGCCAGCAGGAAAACAGGGGGCCCCTACGAGCAGTACTTC. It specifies CASRKTGGPYEQYF.

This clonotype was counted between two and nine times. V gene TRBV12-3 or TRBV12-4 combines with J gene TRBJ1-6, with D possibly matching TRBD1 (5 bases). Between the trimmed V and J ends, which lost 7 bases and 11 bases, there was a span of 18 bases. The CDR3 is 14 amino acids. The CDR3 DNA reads TGTGCCAGCAACCCGGGACTAACGCTGACACCCCTCCACTTT. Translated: CASNPGLTLTPLHF.

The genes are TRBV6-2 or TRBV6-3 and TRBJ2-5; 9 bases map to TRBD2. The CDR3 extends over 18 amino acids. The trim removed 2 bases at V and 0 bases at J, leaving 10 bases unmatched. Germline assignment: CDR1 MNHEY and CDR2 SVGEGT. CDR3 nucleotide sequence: TGTGCCAGCAGTTACACTCCGGGAGCGGGGGGTCACCAAGAGACCCAGTACTTC. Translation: CASSYTPGAGGHQETQYF.

In DNA form, the CDR3 reads TGTGCCAGCAGCTTTGAGACTAGCGGCGGGGAGCTGTTTTTT. Protein sequence: CASSFETSGGELFF. This chain uses TRBV7-3 with TRBJ2-2, with 9 positions matching TRBD2. The germline CDR1 and CDR2 sequences are SGHTA and FQGTGA. This CDR3 is built from 14 residues. The V and J ends lost 3 bases and 7 bases, in that order; junction bases with no gene match: 3.

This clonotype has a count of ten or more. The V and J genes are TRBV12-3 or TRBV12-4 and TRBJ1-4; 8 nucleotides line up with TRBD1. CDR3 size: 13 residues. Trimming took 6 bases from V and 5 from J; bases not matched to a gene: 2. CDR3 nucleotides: TGTGCCAGCAGGGACAGGGAAAATGAAAAACTGTTTTTT. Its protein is CASRDRENEKLFF.